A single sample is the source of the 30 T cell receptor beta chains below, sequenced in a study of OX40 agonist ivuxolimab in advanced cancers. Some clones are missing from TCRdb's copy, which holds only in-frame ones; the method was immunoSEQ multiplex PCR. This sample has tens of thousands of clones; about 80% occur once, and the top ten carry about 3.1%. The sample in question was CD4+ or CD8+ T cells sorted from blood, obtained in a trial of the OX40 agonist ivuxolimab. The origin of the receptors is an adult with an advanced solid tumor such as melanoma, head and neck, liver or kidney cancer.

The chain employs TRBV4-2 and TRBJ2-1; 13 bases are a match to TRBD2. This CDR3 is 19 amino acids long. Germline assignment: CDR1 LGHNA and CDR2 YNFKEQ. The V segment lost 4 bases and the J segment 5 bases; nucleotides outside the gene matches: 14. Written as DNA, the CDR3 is TGTGCCAGCAGCCGATGGGGACTAGCGGGATCCCTCCCTAACAATGAGCAGTTCTTC. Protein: CASSRWGLAGSLPNNEQFF.

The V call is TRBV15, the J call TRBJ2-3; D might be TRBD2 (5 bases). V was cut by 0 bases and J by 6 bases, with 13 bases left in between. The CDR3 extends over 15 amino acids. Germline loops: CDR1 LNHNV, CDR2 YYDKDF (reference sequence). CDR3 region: CATSRDPLAGDTQYF. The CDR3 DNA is TGTGCCACCAGCAGAGATCCCCTAGCCGGCGATACGCAGTATTTT.

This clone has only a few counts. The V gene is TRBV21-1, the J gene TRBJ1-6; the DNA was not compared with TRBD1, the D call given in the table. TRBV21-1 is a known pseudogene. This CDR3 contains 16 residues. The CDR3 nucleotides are TGTGCCAGCAGCAAAGTGAGGGGGCAGGGTAATTCACCCCTCCACTTT. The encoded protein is CASSKVRGQGNSPLHF.

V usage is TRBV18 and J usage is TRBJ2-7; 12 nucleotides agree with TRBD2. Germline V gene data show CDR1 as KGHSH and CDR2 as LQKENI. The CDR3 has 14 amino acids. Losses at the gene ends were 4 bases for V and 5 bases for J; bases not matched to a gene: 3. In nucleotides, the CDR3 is TGTGCCAGCTCACTACGACTAGCGGGGGACGAGCAGTACTTC. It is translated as CASSLRLAGDEQYF.

The CDR3 spells CASSFAGQNTGELFF. The CDR3 nucleotides read TGCGCCAGCAGCTTCGCCGGGCAGAACACCGGGGAGCTGTTTTTT. The rearrangement links TRBV5-1 to TRBJ2-2, with D hard to call. Trimming shortened V by 2 bases and J by 1 base, and 9 bases separated the two germline ends. The CDR3 length is 15 residues. CDR1 SGHRS and CDR2 YFSETQ come from the germline V gene. Looking up the rest from reference TRBV5-1 and TRBJ2-2 gives the full variable domain: KAGVTQTPRYLIKTRGQQVTLSCSPISGHRSVSWYQQTPGQGLQFLFEYFSETQRNKGNFPGRFSGRQFSNSRSEMNVSTLELGDSALYLCASSFAGQNTGELFFGEGSRLTVL.

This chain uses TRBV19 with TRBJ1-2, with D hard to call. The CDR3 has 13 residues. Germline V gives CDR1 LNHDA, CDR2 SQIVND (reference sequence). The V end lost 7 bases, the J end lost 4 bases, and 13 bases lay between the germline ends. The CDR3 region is CASTPGVVYGYTF. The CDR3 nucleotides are TGTGCCAGTACCCCGGGAGTCGTCTATGGCTACACCTTC. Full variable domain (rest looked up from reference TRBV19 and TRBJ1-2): DGGITQSPKYLFRKEGQNVTLSCEQNLNHDAMYWYRQDPGQGLRLIYYSQIVNDFQKGDIAEGYSVSREKKESFPLTVTSAQKNPTAFYLCASTPGVVYGYTFGSGTRLTVV.

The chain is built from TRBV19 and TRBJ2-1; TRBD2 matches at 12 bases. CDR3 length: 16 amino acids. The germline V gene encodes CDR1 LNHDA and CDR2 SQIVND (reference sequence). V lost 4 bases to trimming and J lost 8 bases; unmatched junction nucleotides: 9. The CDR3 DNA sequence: TGTGCCAGTAGTAGGGTACTAGCGGGGGGAGCTTATGAGCAGTTCTTC. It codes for CASSRVLAGGAYEQFF.

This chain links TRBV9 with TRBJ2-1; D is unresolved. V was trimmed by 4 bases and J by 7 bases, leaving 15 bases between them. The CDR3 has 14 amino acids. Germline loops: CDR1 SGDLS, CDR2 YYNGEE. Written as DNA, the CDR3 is TGTGCCAGCAGCCCTCGACTCGCTAGGAATGAGCAGTTCTTC. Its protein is CASSPRLARNEQFF.

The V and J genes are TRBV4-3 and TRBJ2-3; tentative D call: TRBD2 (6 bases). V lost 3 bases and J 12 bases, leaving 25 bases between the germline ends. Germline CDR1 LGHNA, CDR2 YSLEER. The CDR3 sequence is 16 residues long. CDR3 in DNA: TGCGCCAGCAGCCAGTCGGGTGGAGGAGGGGCCGGACTCCAGTATTTT. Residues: CASSQSGGGGAGLQYF.

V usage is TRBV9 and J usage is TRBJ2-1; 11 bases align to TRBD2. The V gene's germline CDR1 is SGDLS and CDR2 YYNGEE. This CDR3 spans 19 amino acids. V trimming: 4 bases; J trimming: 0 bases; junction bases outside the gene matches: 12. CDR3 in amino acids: CASSPSSLAGGRSYNEQFF. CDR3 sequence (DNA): TGTGCCAGCAGCCCCAGTAGTCTAGCGGGGGGCCGCTCCTACAATGAGCAGTTCTTC.

The CDR3 bases are TGCGCCAGCAGCCCCGGGACAGGGGGCAGGGAGACCCAGTACTTC. This translates into CASSPGTGGRETQYF. V and J are TRBV4-3 and TRBJ2-5, with 12 bases matching TRBD1. V was clipped by 4 bases and J by 5 bases; unmatched bases: 5. Germline V gives CDR1 LGHNA, CDR2 YSLEER. There are 15 residues in the CDR3.

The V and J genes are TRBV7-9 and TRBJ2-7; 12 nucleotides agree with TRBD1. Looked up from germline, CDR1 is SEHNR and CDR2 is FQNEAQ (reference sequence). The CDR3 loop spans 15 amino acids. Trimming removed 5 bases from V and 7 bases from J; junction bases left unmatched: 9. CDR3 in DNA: TGTGCCAGCAGCCACCCCGGGGACAGGGGGCTTGAGCAGTACTTC. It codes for CASSHPGDRGLEQYF.

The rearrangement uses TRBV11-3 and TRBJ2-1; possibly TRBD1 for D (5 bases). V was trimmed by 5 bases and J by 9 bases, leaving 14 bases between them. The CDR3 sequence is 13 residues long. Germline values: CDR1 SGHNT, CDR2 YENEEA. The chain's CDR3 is CASSQGHPLEQFF. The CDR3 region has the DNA TGTGCCAGCAGCCAAGGACACCCCCTTGAGCAGTTCTTC.

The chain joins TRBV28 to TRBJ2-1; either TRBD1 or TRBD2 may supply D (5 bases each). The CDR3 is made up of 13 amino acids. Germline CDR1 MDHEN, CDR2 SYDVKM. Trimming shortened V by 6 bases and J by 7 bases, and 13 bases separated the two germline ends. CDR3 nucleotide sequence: TGTGCCAGCAGAGCCGGGACGTTTAATGAGCAGTTCTTC. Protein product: CASRAGTFNEQFF.

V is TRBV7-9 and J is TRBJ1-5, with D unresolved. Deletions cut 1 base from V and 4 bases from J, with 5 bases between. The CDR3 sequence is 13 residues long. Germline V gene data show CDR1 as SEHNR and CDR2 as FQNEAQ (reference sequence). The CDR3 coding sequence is TGTGCCAGCAGCTTAGACGGGAATCAGCCCCAGCATTTT. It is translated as CASSLDGNQPQHF.

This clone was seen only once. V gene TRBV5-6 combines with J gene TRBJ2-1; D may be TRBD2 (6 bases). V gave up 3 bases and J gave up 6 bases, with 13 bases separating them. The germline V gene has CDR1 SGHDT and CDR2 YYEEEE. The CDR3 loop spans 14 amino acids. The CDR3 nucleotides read TGTGCCAGCAGCTGGGGTGGTAGCGGCAATGAGCAGTTCTTC. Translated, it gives CASSWGGSGNEQFF.

This CDR3 is CASSPEGVSHTEAFF. Here the CDR3 DNA reads TGCGCCAGCAGTCCCGAAGGCGTCAGCCACACTGAAGCTTTCTTT. The V gene is TRBV10-1, the J gene TRBJ1-1; D is uncertain. This CDR3 is 15 amino acids long. Germline V lookup: CDR1 WNHNN, CDR2 SYGVQD (reference sequence). The V and J ends lost 5 bases and 3 bases respectively, with 16 bases between them.

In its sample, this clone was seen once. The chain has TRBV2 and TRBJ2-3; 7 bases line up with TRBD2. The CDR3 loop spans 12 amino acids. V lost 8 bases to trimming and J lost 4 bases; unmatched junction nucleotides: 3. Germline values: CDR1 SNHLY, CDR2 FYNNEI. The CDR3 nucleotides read TGTGCCAGCGGGACTACAGCAGATACGCAGTATTTT. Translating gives CASGTTADTQYF.

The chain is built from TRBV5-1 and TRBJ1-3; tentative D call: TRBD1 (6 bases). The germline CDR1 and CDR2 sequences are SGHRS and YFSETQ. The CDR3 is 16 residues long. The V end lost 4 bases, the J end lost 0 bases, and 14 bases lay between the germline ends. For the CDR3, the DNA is TGCGCCAGCAGCCTCAAACAAGGGGGCTCTGGAAACACCATATATTTT. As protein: CASSLKQGGSGNTIYF.

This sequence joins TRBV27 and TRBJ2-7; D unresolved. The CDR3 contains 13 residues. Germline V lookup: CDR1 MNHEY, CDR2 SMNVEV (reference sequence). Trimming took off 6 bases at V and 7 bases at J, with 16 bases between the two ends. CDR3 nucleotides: TGTGCCAGCAGCTTCGGACCTACCGGGGAGCAGTACTTC. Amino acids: CASSFGPTGEQYF.

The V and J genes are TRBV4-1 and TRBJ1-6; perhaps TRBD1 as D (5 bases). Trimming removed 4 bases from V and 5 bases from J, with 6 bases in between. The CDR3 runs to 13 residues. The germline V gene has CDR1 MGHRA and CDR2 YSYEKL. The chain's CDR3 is CASSPRDNSPLHF. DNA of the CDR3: TGCGCCAGCAGCCCCAGGGATAATTCACCCCTCCACTTT.

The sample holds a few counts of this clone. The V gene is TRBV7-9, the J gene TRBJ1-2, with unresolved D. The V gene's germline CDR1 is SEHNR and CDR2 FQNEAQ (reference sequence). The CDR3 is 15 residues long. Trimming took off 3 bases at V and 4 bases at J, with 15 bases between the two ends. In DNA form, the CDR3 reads TGTGCCAGCAGCTTGTCGTGGGCCGATGCCTATGGCTACACCTTC. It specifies CASSLSWADAYGYTF.

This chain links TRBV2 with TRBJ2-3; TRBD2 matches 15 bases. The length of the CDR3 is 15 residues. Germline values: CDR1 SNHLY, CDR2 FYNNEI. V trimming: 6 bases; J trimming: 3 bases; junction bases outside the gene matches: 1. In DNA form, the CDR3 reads TGTGCCAGCAGGGGACTAGCGGGGGGAACAGATACGCAGTATTTT. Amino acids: CASRGLAGGTDTQYF.

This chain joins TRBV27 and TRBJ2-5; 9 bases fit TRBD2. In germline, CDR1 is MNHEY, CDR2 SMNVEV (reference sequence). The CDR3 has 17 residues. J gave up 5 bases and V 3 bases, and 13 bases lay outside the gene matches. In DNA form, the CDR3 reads TGTGCCAGCAGTTTTGGCGGGGGGGCCCGATTCGGGGAGACCCAGTACTTC. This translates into CASSFGGGARFGETQYF.

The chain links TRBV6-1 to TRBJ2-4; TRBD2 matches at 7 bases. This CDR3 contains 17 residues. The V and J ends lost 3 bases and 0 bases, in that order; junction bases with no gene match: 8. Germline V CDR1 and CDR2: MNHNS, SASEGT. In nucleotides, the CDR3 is TGTGCCAGCAGTGACCCCTGGGCGGGAGTAGCCAAAAACATTCAGTACTTC. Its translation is CASSDPWAGVAKNIQYF.

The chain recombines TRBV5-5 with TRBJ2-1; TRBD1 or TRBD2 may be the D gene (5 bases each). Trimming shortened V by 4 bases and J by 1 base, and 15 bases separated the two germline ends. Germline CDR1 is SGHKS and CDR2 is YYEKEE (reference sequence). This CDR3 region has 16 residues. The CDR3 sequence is CASSPLWGTSYNEQFF. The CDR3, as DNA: TGTGCCAGCAGCCCACTTTGGGGGACGTCCTACAATGAGCAGTTCTTC.

This CDR3 reads CASSQEHGVGEKLFF. The CDR3 DNA sequence: TGCGCCAGCAGCCAAGAACACGGGGTGGGGGAAAAACTGTTTTTT. The chain combines TRBV4-1 with TRBJ1-4; D gene ambiguous. The CDR3 loop spans 15 amino acids. CDR1 and CDR2 from the germline V gene are MGHRA and YSYEKL. V was trimmed by 0 bases and J by 8 bases, leaving 13 bases between them.

The CDR3 sequence is CASSLAPLYNEQFF. The DNA for the CDR3 is TGTGCCAGCAGCCTAGCACCACTATACAATGAGCAGTTCTTC. The rearrangement links TRBV27 to TRBJ2-1; D perhaps matches TRBD2 (5 bases). The V end lost 6 bases, the J end lost 4 bases, and 13 bases lay between the germline ends. Germline V gene sequence: CDR1 MNHEY, CDR2 SMNVEV (reference sequence). The CDR3 contains 14 residues.

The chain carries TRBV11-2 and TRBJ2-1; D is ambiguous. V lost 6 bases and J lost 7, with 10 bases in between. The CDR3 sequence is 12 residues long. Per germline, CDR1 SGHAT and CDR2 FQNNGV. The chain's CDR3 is CASRYWGNEQFF. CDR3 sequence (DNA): TGTGCCAGCAGATATTGGGGAAATGAGCAGTTCTTC.

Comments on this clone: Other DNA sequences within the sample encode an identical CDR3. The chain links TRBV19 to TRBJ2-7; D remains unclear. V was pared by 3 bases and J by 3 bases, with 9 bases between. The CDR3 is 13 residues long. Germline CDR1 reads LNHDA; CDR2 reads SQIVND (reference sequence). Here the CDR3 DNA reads TGTGCCAGTAGTATCGACTGGAACTACGAGCAGTACTTC. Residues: CASSIDWNYEQYF. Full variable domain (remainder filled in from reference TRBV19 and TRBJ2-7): DGGITQSPKYLFRKEGQNVTLSCEQNLNHDAMYWYRQDPGQGLRLIYYSQIVNDFQKGDIAEGYSVSREKKESFPLTVTSAQKNPTAFYLCASSIDWNYEQYFGPGTRLTVT.